The T cell receptor beta chain under discussion was sequenced for a study of beta chain features in type 1 diabetes. The overall study: Across every sample, around 100,000,000 sorted cells were examined in total.

Regarding this clone: What it recognizes is unknown.

Every donor had blood drawn once into heparin, roughly 120 mL on average. Findings of the study overall: Over-representation of high TCR-expressing cells was a possible consequence of cDNA sequencing. Shortening of TCRB CDR3s, moderate but significant, appeared in all four CD4+ subsets of Type 1 diabetes patients.

Trimming cost V 2 bases and J 5 bases; bases outside gene matches: 11. CDR3 size: 16 residues. Germline V gene data show CDR1 as SEHNR and CDR2 as FQNEAQ (reference sequence). Expressed TCRB transcripts were sequenced because the isolated RNA had all been reverse transcribed beforehand. The protocol was immunoSEQ multiplex PCR, while the TCRdb copy is restricted to in-frame clones and leaves out a portion. The sample has 500,000 to 650,000 clones; roughly 12% are singletons. The rearrangement links TRBV7-9 to TRBJ2-5, with 7 bases that match TRBD2. Input material: naive CD4+ T cells from blood. The TCR sequence derives from a man younger than 45 with type 1 diabetes. The CDR3 DNA follows: TGTGCCAGCAGCTTATTCGGTAGCGGGCGCGGGGAGACCCAGTACTTC. Translating it yields CASSLFGSGRGETQYF.